Presented here are 7 T cell receptor beta chains from one specimen sequenced in a study of blood T cell repertoires in COVID-19. Clones were read by immunoSEQ multiplex PCR, and TCRdb kept only the in-frame ones, dropping some. The sample includes 190,000 or so clones, roughly 86% of them seen just once. Source material: peripheral blood. The receptors stem from a woman in her twenties or thirties with active or convalescent COVID-19.

The V and J genes are TRBV5-4 and TRBJ2-7, with TRBD2 identical over 15 bases. Losses at the gene ends were 0 bases for V and 1 base for J; bases not matched to a gene: 8. There are 19 residues in the CDR3. Germline values: CDR1 SGHNT, CDR2 YYREEE (reference sequence). The CDR3 DNA follows: TGTGCCAGCAGCTTGGCTAGGACTAGCGGGAGGGCCGTATCCTACGAGCAGTACTTC. Protein: CASSLARTSGRAVSYEQYF.

The chain joins TRBV5-8 to TRBJ1-2, with TRBD1 matching over 8 bases. Looked up from germline, CDR1 is SGHTS and CDR2 is YDEGEE. Trimming removed 0 bases from V and 8 bases from J; junction bases left unmatched: 6. The CDR3 consists of 14 residues. The CDR3 sequence is CASSLVQGGSGYTF. The DNA for the CDR3 is TGTGCCAGCAGCTTGGTACAGGGGGGTTCGGGCTACACCTTC.

The chain has TRBV29-1 and TRBJ1-3, with D unclear. The CDR3 consists of 13 residues. CDR1 SQVTM and CDR2 ANQGSEA come from the germline V gene. Trimming removed 4 bases from V and 0 bases from J, with 7 bases in between. The CDR3 region is CSVAPDSGNTIYF. DNA of the CDR3: TGCAGCGTTGCCCCAGACTCTGGAAACACCATATATTTT.

This clone has more than one count but fewer than ten. The rearrangement joins TRBV28 to TRBJ2-7; D might be TRBD1 (6 bases). Germline V CDR1 and CDR2: MDHEN, SYDVKM. The CDR3 has 14 amino acids. V was shortened by 2 bases and J by 1 base, with 9 bases between the two germline ends. The CDR3 DNA is TGTGCCAGCAGTTTACAGGGGCGATCCTACGAGCAGTACTTC. It translates to CASSLQGRSYEQYF.

The chain links TRBV5-4 to TRBJ2-7, with 10 positions matching TRBD1. V dropped 3 bases and J dropped 7; count of bases not matched to a gene: 10. This CDR3 has 15 residues. The V gene's germline CDR1 is SGHNT and CDR2 YYREEE (reference sequence). The CDR3 protein is CASSWEMDRGWEQYF. The CDR3 DNA sequence: TGTGCCAGCAGCTGGGAAATGGACAGGGGGTGGGAGCAGTACTTC.

CDR3 region: CASSWGLAGAPGNEQFF. The CDR3 coding sequence is TGCGCCAGCAGCTGGGGACTAGCGGGGGCGCCTGGGAATGAGCAGTTCTTC. The chain has TRBV5-1 and TRBJ2-1, with 14 bases matching TRBD2. The V and J ends lost 3 bases and 7 bases, in that order; junction bases with no gene match: 9. The CDR3 covers 17 residues. Germline CDR1 is SGHRS and CDR2 is YFSETQ.

V and J are TRBV7-9 and TRBJ1-6, with D possibly matching TRBD1 (5 bases). CDR1 is SEHNR and CDR2 is FQNEAQ in the germline V gene (reference sequence). V lost 1 base, J lost 10 bases, and 14 bases lay in between. The length of the CDR3 is 15 residues. CDR3 region: CASSLVGARGSPLHF. For the CDR3, the DNA is TGTGCCAGCAGCTTAGTAGGGGCCCGTGGCTCACCCCTCCACTTT.